The T cell receptor (beta chain) described here comes from a study of cytomegalovirus exposure and HLA in healthy donors. The ends lost 4 bases at V and 2 bases at J; junction bases unmatched: 4. Germline V lookup: CDR1 SGHDT, CDR2 YYEEEE. The CDR3 consists of 16 residues. Assay used: immunoSEQ multiplex PCR; TCRdb lists only in-frame clones, some missing. Here the sample spans 150,000 to 200,000 clones, approximately 87% being singletons. Sequenced material: PBMCs. This rearrangement joins TRBV5-6 to TRBJ2-5; the match to TRBD2 covers 14 bases. This sequence originates from a woman aged 30 to 39 in good health and CMV-seronegative. The CDR3 is CASSIGLAGGQETQYF. CDR3 bases: TGTGCCAGCAGCATCGGACTAGCGGGGGGACAAGAGACCCAGTACTTC.